Listed below are T cell receptor beta chains from one sample, sequenced in a study of early T cells in non-severe SARS-CoV-2 infection. TCRdb independently ran MiXCR on the 5' RACE reads; one entry per CDR3 protein. The sample has some 36,000 distinct CDR3 sequences, about 6% seen once. Sequencing was performed on whole blood. The source is an adult who was a healthcare worker with PCR-confirmed SARS-CoV-2 infection or an uninfected control (not recorded which). Each CDR3 is given with its conserved first and last residue. Fields, in order: J gene, V gene, D gene, clone size, CDR3 DNA, CDR3 protein. D genes are given only for firm matches. Rows give clone size only sometimes, using once, few, many, or a class for an expanded clone.

J: TRBJ2-7; V: TRBV28; D: .; size: few; DNA: TGTGCCAGCAGTTTCCATCTGGACGAGCAGTACTTC; CDR3: CASSFHLDEQYF
J: TRBJ2-3; V: TRBV5-4; D: TRBD1; size: few; DNA: TGTGCCAGCAGCTTGGCCGCCGGCAGGGGGCTGGGAGATACGCAGTATTTT; CDR3: CASSLAAGRGLGDTQYF
J: TRBJ2-1; V: TRBV7-3; D: .; size: many; DNA: TGTGCCAGCAGCTCCGGGAGCCACTACAATGAGCAGTTCTTC; CDR3: CASSSGSHYNEQFF
J: TRBJ2-7; V: TRBV10-3; D: .; size: few; DNA: TGTGCCATCAGTCGGCGTCGGGTGTCCGAGCAGTACTTC; CDR3: CAISRRRVSEQYF
J: TRBJ1-1; V: TRBV18; D: .; size: many; DNA: TGTGCCAGCTCACCAGAGGACAGAATGAACACTGAAGCTTTCTTT; CDR3: CASSPEDRMNTEAFF
J: TRBJ1-2; V: TRBV28; D: .; size: many; DNA: TGTGCCAGCAGTAGGTCCAGGGCTTATGGCTACACCTTC; CDR3: CASSRSRAYGYTF
J: TRBJ2-7; V: TRBV12-3/TRBV12-4; D: .; size: many; DNA: TGTGCCAGCAGTCCCTCCCTTGTGGGGCAGTACTTC; CDR3: CASSPSLVGQYF
J: TRBJ1-1; V: TRBV12-3/TRBV12-4; D: .; size: many; DNA: TGTGCCAGCCGGGGCGTTAACACTGAAGCTTTCTTT; CDR3: CASRGVNTEAFF
J: TRBJ2-1; V: TRBV5-4; D: .; size: .; DNA: TGTGCCAGCAGCGGCCGGGCTCCACAAAACAATGAGCAGTTCTTC; CDR3: CASSGRAPQNNEQFF
J: TRBJ1-5; V: TRBV7-9; D: TRBD1; size: many; DNA: TGTGCCAGCAGCTTAGCGCCGGACAGGGAGGATCAGCCCCAGCATTTT; CDR3: CASSLAPDREDQPQHF
J: TRBJ1-4; V: TRBV18; D: TRBD1; size: .; DNA: TGTGCCAGCTCCCTTGGTGCTCCAGGGGGCGGTGAAAAACTGTTTTTT; CDR3: CASSLGAPGGGEKLFF
J: TRBJ1-1; V: TRBV12-3/TRBV12-4; D: .; size: .; DNA: TGTGCCAGCAGTTTTTGGGGGGCGGTGAACACTGAAGCTTTCTTT; CDR3: CASSFWGAVNTEAFF
J: TRBJ1-5; V: TRBV5-6; D: .; size: many; DNA: TGTGCCAGCAGTTCCGGGGCAGGGATGAAAGGTCAGCCCCAGCATTTT; CDR3: CASSSGAGMKGQPQHF
J: TRBJ2-1; V: TRBV3-1; D: .; size: many; DNA: TGTGCCAGCAGGGGCCAACTAGTATCCGTACAGTTCTTC; CDR3: CASRGQLVSVQFF
J: TRBJ2-3; V: TRBV5-6; D: TRBD2; size: .; DNA: TGTGCCAGCAGCTTGGGAACGGGACTACCCACAGATACGCAGTATTTT; CDR3: CASSLGTGLPTDTQYF
J: TRBJ2-3; V: TRBV18; D: .; size: medium-sized; DNA: TGTGCCAGCTCACCGGGGCTAGCTGATACGCAGTATTTT; CDR3: CASSPGLADTQYF
J: TRBJ2-1; V: TRBV29-1; D: TRBD1; size: many; DNA: TGCAGCGTTGAAGAAAGAACAGGGGGGGAGCAGTTCTTC; CDR3: CSVEERTGGEQFF
J: TRBJ2-2; V: TRBV20-1; D: TRBD1; size: many; DNA: TGCAGTGCTGATTACCGGGACAGGGGGACCGGGGAGCTGTTTTTT; CDR3: CSADYRDRGTGELFF
J: TRBJ2-7; V: TRBV18; D: TRBD2; size: .; DNA: TGTGCCAGCTCACGAGCCGGGACTAGCGTCTACGAGCAGTACTTC; CDR3: CASSRAGTSVYEQYF
J: TRBJ2-1; V: TRBV7-3; D: .; size: few; DNA: TGTGCCAGCAGCCGGACCTTCGCCGATGAGCAGTTCTTC; CDR3: CASSRTFADEQFF
J: TRBJ2-3; V: TRBV20-1; D: .; size: many; DNA: TGCAGTGCTAGAGATCTTGGGGGGACAGATACGCAGTATTTT; CDR3: CSARDLGGTDTQYF
J: TRBJ2-2; V: TRBV29-1; D: .; size: .; DNA: TGCAGCGTTGGGGGCAGCCCGAACACCGGGGAGCTGTTTTTT; CDR3: CSVGGSPNTGELFF
J: TRBJ2-1; V: TRBV11-2; D: .; size: many; DNA: TGTGCCAGCAGCTTAGTCCGAGGCTCCTACAATGAGCAGTTCTTC; CDR3: CASSLVRGSYNEQFF
J: TRBJ2-1; V: TRBV10-3; D: .; size: many; DNA: TGTGCCATCAGCCCCGCCAACGACAATGAGCAGTTCTTC; CDR3: CAISPANDNEQFF
J: TRBJ2-7; V: TRBV21-1; D: .; size: many; DNA: TGTGCCAGCAGCGAAGAGGGGGAGCAGTACTTC; CDR3: CASSEEGEQYF
J: TRBJ2-2; V: TRBV5-5; D: TRBD1; size: many; DNA: TGTGCCAGCAGCTGGGGGACAGACAACGGGGAGCTGTTTTTT; CDR3: CASSWGTDNGELFF
J: TRBJ2-1; V: TRBV30; D: .; size: few; DNA: TGTGCCTGGAGCCCCGGGAGCTCCTACAATGAGCAGTTCTTC; CDR3: CAWSPGSSYNEQFF
J: TRBJ2-1; V: TRBV12-3/TRBV12-4; D: .; size: few; DNA: TGTGCCAGCAGTTTATGGGGTAAATACAATGAGCAGTTCTTC; CDR3: CASSLWGKYNEQFF
J: TRBJ2-3; V: TRBV20-1; D: .; size: .; DNA: TGCAGTGCTTCCCTTCCCGGATCTAGCACAGATACGCAGTATTTT; CDR3: CSASLPGSSTDTQYF
J: TRBJ2-6; V: TRBV28; D: TRBD1; size: many; DNA: TGTGCCAGCAGTTTATCCGGGCAGGGGGACTCTGGGGCCAACGTCCTGACTTTC; CDR3: CASSLSGQGDSGANVLTF
J: TRBJ2-4; V: TRBV12-3/TRBV12-4; D: .; size: many; DNA: TGTGCCAGCAGTTCCAGGAGAAACATTCAGTACTTC; CDR3: CASSSRRNIQYF
J: TRBJ2-3; V: TRBV20-1; D: TRBD2; size: many; DNA: TGCAGTGCTCCGGGAGGGAACACAGATACGCAGTATTTT; CDR3: CSAPGGNTDTQYF
J: TRBJ2-2; V: TRBV27; D: .; size: .; DNA: TGTGCCAGCAGTTCGACGTCCAACACCGGGGAGCTGTTTTTT; CDR3: CASSSTSNTGELFF
J: TRBJ1-4; V: TRBV5-6; D: .; size: many; DNA: TGTGCCAGCAGCTTGGCGATGGCTAATGAAAAACTGTTTTTT; CDR3: CASSLAMANEKLFF
J: TRBJ2-1; V: TRBV20-1; D: TRBD2; size: many; DNA: TGCAGTGCTAGAGACCAAACTAGCGGGAGAAACAATGAGCAGTTCTTC; CDR3: CSARDQTSGRNNEQFF
J: TRBJ2-7; V: TRBV3-1; D: TRBD2; size: many; DNA: TGTGCCAGCAGCCTGCATGGCGGGAGTCGCGGTGAGCAGTACTTC; CDR3: CASSLHGGSRGEQYF
J: TRBJ2-7; V: TRBV19; D: TRBD2; size: many; DNA: TGTGCCAGCGGGGGGTCATGGGACGCCGGCGGCTACGAGCAGTACTTC; CDR3: CASGGSWDAGGYEQYF
J: TRBJ2-5; V: TRBV12-3/TRBV12-4; D: .; size: .; DNA: TGTGCCAGCACGGGTCCCCGGCCTTCTGAGTACTTC; CDR3: CASTGPRPSEYF
J: TRBJ1-2; V: TRBV19; D: .; size: few; DNA: TGTGCCAGTAGTCTTCCGGGACTGGGATATGGCTACACCTTC; CDR3: CASSLPGLGYGYTF
J: TRBJ2-4; V: TRBV28; D: .; size: many; DNA: TGTGCCAGCACTTCTCTGGCGTCCATTCAGTACTTC; CDR3: CASTSLASIQYF
J: TRBJ1-3; V: TRBV7-6; D: .; size: many; DNA: TGTGCCAGCAGCTTAGGGACAACTGGAAACACCATATATTTT; CDR3: CASSLGTTGNTIYF
J: TRBJ2-3; V: TRBV6-6; D: .; size: .; DNA: TGTGCCACCGCCCGGGCCTACACAGATACGCAGTATTTT; CDR3: CATARAYTDTQYF
J: TRBJ2-1; V: TRBV11-2; D: .; size: many; DNA: TGTGCCAGCACCCGACTCCCCGGGTCCTACAATGAGCAGTTCTTC; CDR3: CASTRLPGSYNEQFF
J: TRBJ2-2; V: TRBV5-3; D: .; size: few; DNA: TGTGCCAGAAGCCCCAAACGGGGGCCTACCGGGGAGCTGTTTTTT; CDR3: CARSPKRGPTGELFF
J: TRBJ2-1; V: TRBV29-1; D: TRBD2; size: many; DNA: TGCAGCGCCGGGACTAGCGGCTACAATGAGCAGTTCTTC; CDR3: CSAGTSGYNEQFF
J: TRBJ2-1; V: TRBV2; D: .; size: many; DNA: TGTGCCAGCAGCGTCCAAAATGAGCAGTTCTTC; CDR3: CASSVQNEQFF
J: TRBJ2-2; V: TRBV6-2/TRBV6-3; D: TRBD2; size: .; DNA: TGTGCCAGCAGTTACCTAGGACTAGCGGGAGGGCCAAACACCGGGGAGCTGTTTTTT; CDR3: CASSYLGLAGGPNTGELFF
J: TRBJ2-2; V: TRBV20-1; D: TRBD1; size: many; DNA: TGCAGTGCCACCGGGACAGGGTTTGAACTGACCGGGGAGCTGTTTTTT; CDR3: CSATGTGFELTGELFF